Each of the 26 T cell receptor beta chains below was sequenced from the same sample in a study of early T cells in non-severe SARS-CoV-2 infection. MiXCR, applied by TCRdb to the 5' RACE reads, yields one record per CDR3 protein. The sample has tens of thousands of distinct CDR3 sequences; 12% are singletons. This material consisted of whole blood, taken at baseline. The receptor source for this set is an adult who was a healthcare worker with PCR-confirmed SARS-CoV-2 infection or an uninfected control (not recorded which). The donor label of this sample is uncertain.

V is TRBV25-1 and J is TRBJ2-3; TRBD1 matches at 7 bases. After removal of 2 bases from V and 1 base from J, the junction contained 6 bases not matched to a gene. The CDR3 is made up of 16 amino acids. Germline V gene lookup returns CDR1 MGHDK and CDR2 SYGVNS. In DNA form, the CDR3 reads TGTGCCAGCAGTGAACCCACAGGGGCTGGCACAGATACGCAGTATTTT. Protein sequence: CASSEPTGAGTDTQYF.

On this clonotype itself: Sequence at one end of the junction differs from germline and may be a read error. This chain connects TRBV6-5 to TRBJ2-5; D could derive from TRBD1 or TRBD2 (5 bases each). Germline V CDR1 and CDR2: MNHEY, SVGAGI. The CDR3 has 16 residues. CDR3 loop: CVSSYRKPGPKETQYF. The DNA for the CDR3 is TGTGTCAGCAGTTACAGAAAGCCGGGACCGAAAGAGACCCAGTACTTC.

This clonotype was detected only a few times. The germline gene is not matched at one end of the junction; a read error may be the cause. The rearrangement links TRBV6-6 to TRBJ2-2; 10 nucleotides agree with TRBD1. Germline CDR1 is MNHNY and CDR2 is SVGAGI (reference sequence). The CDR3 sequence is 17 residues long. The CDR3 loop reads CASSNSGTGANTGELFF. The DNA for the CDR3 is TGTGCCAGCAGTAACTCCGGGACAGGGGCGAACACCGGGGAGCTGTTTTTT.

This clonotype has a handful of counts. This rearrangement joins TRBV5-1 to TRBJ2-3; 12 nucleotides match TRBD1. The CDR3 length is 15 residues. Per germline, CDR1 SGHRS and CDR2 YFSETQ. The trim removed 4 bases at V and 5 bases at J, leaving 5 bases unmatched. CDR3 DNA sequence: TGCGCCAGCAGCGGGGGACAGGGGGCCGGAGATACGCAGTATTTT. Amino acids: CASSGGQGAGDTQYF.

This clonotype has only a few counts. This chain links TRBV5-6 with TRBJ2-3; 15 bases line up with TRBD2. Germline V gene lookup returns CDR1 SGHDT and CDR2 YYEEEE. V lost 1 base and J lost 4; bases outside the gene matches: 16. This CDR3 is built from 21 residues. As DNA, the CDR3 is TGTGCCAGCAGCTTGATTGGTAGGGGACTAGCGGGGGGCACACGGGCAGATACGCAGTATTTT. Residues: CASSLIGRGLAGGTRADTQYF.

The chain joins TRBV2 to TRBJ1-6; 9 nucleotides match TRBD1. The CDR3 spans 14 residues. Germline loops: CDR1 SNHLY, CDR2 FYNNEI. The J segment lost 7 bases and the V segment lost 11 bases, leaving 9 bases of the junction unmatched. CDR3 loop: CAGKPQGANSPLHF. The CDR3 nucleotides read TGTGCCGGCAAGCCACAGGGGGCGAATTCACCCCTCCACTTT.

The CDR3 DNA follows: TGTGCCAGCAGTTACTCGACTTGGTCCGGGGAGCTGTTTTTT. This encodes CASSYSTWSGELFF. V gene TRBV6-5 combines with J gene TRBJ2-2, with D unclear. V was clipped by 0 bases and J by 6 bases, with 8 bases between them. CDR1 is MNHEY and CDR2 is SVGAGI in the germline V gene. The CDR3 is made up of 14 amino acids.

Only a few counts were recorded for this clonotype. The CDR3 nucleotides read TGTGCCAGCTCAACTCGGACAGGTTCAACTAATGAAAAACTGTTTTTT. Translation gives CASSTRTGSTNEKLFF. The V and J genes are TRBV18 and TRBJ1-4; TRBD1 aligns across 7 bases. With 5 bases clipped from V and 0 bases from J, the junction kept 6 bases outside the gene matches. Germline V CDR1 and CDR2: KGHSH, LQKENI. The length of the CDR3 is 16 residues.

At least ten counts were recorded for this clonotype. The rearrangement links TRBV24-1 to TRBJ1-2; D is uncertain. Germline lookup yields CDR1 KGHDR and CDR2 SFDVKD. The CDR3 totals 13 residues. Trimming stripped 7 bases from V and 0 bases from J, with 8 bases between. CDR3 loop: CATSPDPNYGYTF. The CDR3 bases are TGTGCCACCAGCCCGGACCCTAACTATGGCTACACCTTC.

This clonotype was seen ten or more times. The chain uses TRBV27 and TRBJ1-5; D ambiguous. This CDR3 has 12 amino acids. Germline-derived CDR1 and CDR2 are MNHEY and SMNVEV (reference sequence). Trimming removed 8 bases from V and 6 bases from J, with 11 bases in between. The CDR3 sequence is CASREVGQPQHF. The CDR3 DNA reads as TGTGCCAGCCGGGAGGTCGGTCAGCCCCAGCATTTT.

This clonotype was seen only a few times. This rearrangement joins TRBV18 to TRBJ1-6, with D possibly matching TRBD1 (6 bases). CDR3 length: 14 amino acids. V lost 4 bases and J lost 5, with 9 bases in between. CDR1 and CDR2 from the germline V gene are KGHSH and LQKENI. CDR3 sequence: CASSRTADNSPLHF. In nucleotides, the CDR3 is TGTGCCAGCTCACGGACAGCAGATAATTCACCCCTCCACTTT.

J is TRBJ2-2 and V is TRBV6-1; a possible D gene is TRBD1 (6 bases). CDR3 length equals 15 residues. The V end lost 4 bases, the J end lost 5 bases, and 14 bases lay between the germline ends. Germline CDR1 MNHNS, CDR2 SASEGT. CDR3: CASSGGTRRTGELFF. The CDR3 DNA follows: TGTGCCAGCAGTGGAGGGACAAGGAGGACCGGGGAGCTGTTTTTT.

This clonotype was found a few times. This chain joins TRBV11-2 and TRBJ1-2, with TRBD1 identical over 8 bases. The CDR3 consists of 16 residues. The germline CDR1 and CDR2 sequences are SGHAT and FQNNGV. The trim removed 4 bases at V and 0 bases at J, leaving 7 bases unmatched. The CDR3 sequence is CASSSIRDRTNYGYTF. The CDR3 coding sequence is TGTGCCAGCAGCTCAATCCGGGACAGGACTAACTATGGCTACACCTTC.

The genes are TRBV30 and TRBJ1-4; D gene ambiguous. CDR3 length equals 13 residues. Between the trimmed V and J ends, which lost 0 bases and 6 bases, there was a span of 8 bases. The germline CDR1 and CDR2 sequences are GTSNPN and SVGIG (reference sequence). CDR3 region: CAWSVLDYEKLFF. CDR3 nucleotide sequence: TGTGCCTGGAGTGTACTGGATTATGAAAAACTGTTTTTT.

The V and J genes are TRBV18 and TRBJ2-7; 10 nucleotides agree with TRBD1. Per germline, CDR1 KGHSH and CDR2 LQKENI. This CDR3 region has 14 residues. V dropped 4 bases and J dropped 4; count of bases not matched to a gene: 4. The DNA of the CDR3 is TGTGCCAGCTCACAGGGACAGGGGCGGTACGAGCAGTACGTC. This sequence encodes CASSQGQGRYEQYV.

This rearrangement joins TRBV2 to TRBJ2-1; a weak D match, TRBD2 (5 bases). Germline V gives CDR1 SNHLY, CDR2 FYNNEI. The CDR3 sequence is 16 residues long. V shed 2 bases and J shed 5 bases, with 16 bases lying between them. As DNA, the CDR3 is TGTGCCAGCAGTGAACTAGCTTACACAATGGACAATGAGCAGTTCTTC. It is translated as CASSELAYTMDNEQFF.

This clonotype has more than one count but fewer than ten. In nucleotides, the CDR3 is TGTGCCAGCAGTCAGGGGAACCCCCTCCGGGAGCCCCAGCATTTT. It yields the protein CASSQGNPLREPQHF. The chain carries TRBV6-1 and TRBJ1-5; a possible D gene is TRBD1 (6 bases). The germline V and J ends were trimmed by 5 bases and 8 bases, with 19 bases remaining between them. Germline values: CDR1 MNHNS, CDR2 SASEGT. CDR3 length: 15 residues.

The rearrangement links TRBV20-1 to TRBJ1-2; D is uncertain. This CDR3 is built from 13 residues. Deletions cut 0 bases from V and 7 bases from J, with 12 bases between. Germline assignment: CDR1 DFQATT and CDR2 SNEGSKA (reference sequence). The CDR3 sequence: CSARDPDSAGYTF. The CDR3 coding sequence is TGCAGTGCTAGAGATCCTGACTCCGCTGGCTACACCTTC.

The chain combines TRBV2 with TRBJ2-2; D possibly corresponds to TRBD1 (5 bases). The CDR3 covers 13 residues. The V gene's germline CDR1 is SNHLY and CDR2 FYNNEI. V shed 7 bases and J shed 6 bases, with 12 bases lying between them. As DNA, the CDR3 is TGTGCCAGCACTGTTACAGGCTCCGGGGAGCTGTTTTTT. This translates into CASTVTGSGELFF.

The chain carries TRBV7-8 and TRBJ2-3; no definite D call. CDR3 length equals 16 residues. The germline gives CDR1 SGHVS, CDR2 FQNEAQ. Trimming shortened V by 5 bases and J by 0 bases, and 15 bases separated the two germline ends. The CDR3: CASSDGELTSTDTQYF. The CDR3 region has the DNA TGTGCCAGCAGCGACGGAGAATTGACCAGCACAGATACGCAGTATTTT.

This clonotype occurred many times. The chain joins TRBV11-2 to TRBJ1-2, with 9 bases matching TRBD1. V lost 6 bases to trimming and J lost 4 bases; unmatched junction nucleotides: 9. Germline V gene lookup returns CDR1 SGHAT and CDR2 FQNNGV. The CDR3 runs 15 residues. The CDR3 sequence: CASSPGQGSRYGYTF. In nucleotides, the CDR3 is TGTGCCAGCAGTCCGGGACAGGGATCCCGCTATGGCTACACCTTC.

This clonotype turned up a few times. V is TRBV2 and J is TRBJ2-1, with 8 bases aligning to TRBD1. With 6 bases clipped from V and 8 bases from J, the junction kept 9 bases outside the gene matches. The CDR3 loop spans 14 amino acids. CDR1 SNHLY and CDR2 FYNNEI come from the germline V gene. CDR3 protein: CASRDRDRVDEQFF. The CDR3 DNA reads TGTGCCAGCAGGGACAGGGATAGGGTTGATGAGCAGTTCTTC.

This clonotype was seen a handful of times. The CDR3 bases are TGTGCCAGCAGCTTAGTATCACAGGGAGGCGTCGGGGAGCTGTTTTTT. It codes for CASSLVSQGGVGELFF. V and J are TRBV7-2 and TRBJ2-2; perhaps D is TRBD1 or TRBD2 (6 bases each). V lost 1 base, J lost 7 bases, and 16 bases lay in between. The germline V gene encodes CDR1 SGHTA and CDR2 FQGNSA. The CDR3 spans 16 residues. Together with reference TRBV7-2 and TRBJ2-2, the CDR3 gives the full variable domain: GAGVSQSPSNKVTEKGKDVELRCDPISGHTALYWYRQSLGQGLEFLIYFQGNSAPDKSGLPSDRFSAERTGGSVSTLTIQRTQQEDSAVYLCASSLVSQGGVGELFFGEGSRLTVL.

This clonotype was observed a handful of times. The rearrangement links TRBV6-5 to TRBJ1-3, with no clear D. The V gene's germline CDR1 is MNHEY and CDR2 SVGAGI. CDR3 length: 16 residues. V was clipped by 0 bases and J by 0 bases, with 9 bases between them. CDR3 coding DNA: TGTGCCAGCAGTTACTCGATCTACCACTCTGGAAACACCATATATTTT. This encodes CASSYSIYHSGNTIYF.

This clonotype appeared many times. This chain links TRBV5-1 with TRBJ2-3, with 10 bases that match TRBD2. The CDR3 contains 16 residues. Trimming cost V 3 bases and J 0 bases; bases outside gene matches: 4. CDR1 SGHRS and CDR2 YFSETQ come from the germline V gene. DNA of the CDR3: TGCGCCAGCAGCTACGGACTAGCGGAAAGCACAGATACGCAGTATTTT. It encodes CASSYGLAESTDTQYF.

This clonotype appeared a few times. This sequence joins TRBV2 and TRBJ2-1; D remains unclear. Germline values: CDR1 SNHLY, CDR2 FYNNEI. Trimming took 4 bases from V and 4 from J, leaving 14 bases between them. The CDR3 is made up of 15 amino acids. In DNA form, the CDR3 reads TGTGCCAGCAGTGGAATGGTACGCCCGTACAATGAGCAGTTCTTC. It yields the protein CASSGMVRPYNEQFF.